The source of this T cell receptor (beta chain) is a study of preoperative IRX-2 immunotherapy in early breast cancer. This CDR3 has 14 residues. Per the germline V gene, CDR1 is MNHGY and CDR2 is SAAAGT. V lost 5 bases, J lost 0 bases, and 10 bases lay in between. TCRdb's table, derived via immunoSEQ multiplex PCR, lists solely in-frame clones and lacks some. Counted here are about 19,000 clones, 85% occurring once; the ten biggest clones make up more than 0.9%. Treatment given: preoperative locoregional IRX-2 cytokine immunotherapy. This phase Ib study tested locoregional IRX-2 cytokine immunotherapy given before surgery.

The input for sequencing was lymph node tissue, taken after IRX-2 immunotherapy. The receptor's source is a human donor with breast cancer. The V and J genes are TRBV6-8 and TRBJ1-1; D call uncertain. The DNA for the CDR3 is TGTGCCAGCAGTGCCAGCTTCATGAACACTGAAGCTTTCTTT. This sequence encodes CASSASFMNTEAFF.